This T cell receptor (beta chain) was captured by sequencing in a study of beta chain features in type 1 diabetes. Sorting gave populations that all exceeded 98% purity. Trimming pared 2 bases from V and 2 bases from J, leaving 11 bases between. This CDR3 is built from 14 residues. Germline V gene data show CDR1 as SGHRS and CDR2 as YFSETQ. As every portion of the isolated RNA was reverse transcribed, the sequencing read expressed TCRB transcripts. Naive, central memory and regulatory T cell samples produced a mean of about 3.5 million reads. Profiling relied on immunoSEQ multiplex PCR, and the TCRdb table lists in-frame clones only, not all of them. Of around 430,000 clones detected, approximately 31% appear once; the ten largest clones hold around 0.065%.

The V gene is TRBV5-1, the J gene TRBJ2-7; D remains ambiguous. Input material: naive CD4+ T cells from blood. This TCR was sampled from a man aged 18-30 years in good health. CDR3 in DNA: TGCGCCAGCAGCTTCGGATATCCAGCCTACGAGCAGTACTTC. Its translation: CASSFGYPAYEQYF.